This T cell receptor beta chain was observed in a study of blood T cell repertoires in COVID-19. Study-wide background: The United States, Italy and Spain were the sources of the acute and convalescent COVID-19 samples. In each case, the material was cDNA or gDNA derived from T cells, B-cell-depleted T cells, or PBMCs.

In the original processing: Cell counts per sample came from amplifying reference gene primers. Measured with immunoSEQ multiplex PCR; TCRdb has only the in-frame clones, and not every one. That table is the source of V, J and clone size, and D and trimming were worked out from the DNA. There are about 130,000 clones in the sample; more than 80% occur only once, and more than 9% lies in the top ten. With 4 bases removed from V and 2 bases from J, the gap between germline ends came to 15 bases. Germline V CDR1 and CDR2: SGHDN, FVKESK. This CDR3 is 15 amino acids long. There are a few counts of this clone.

The sample was peripheral blood. V gene TRBV14 combines with J gene TRBJ2-7, with D hard to call. This clonotype was sampled from a woman aged 60-75 years with acute or convalescent COVID-19. CDR3 in DNA: TGTGCCAGCAGCCGCTTGGGCTTAGAAACCTACGAGCAGTACTTC. It encodes CASSRLGLETYEQYF.